The 25 T cell receptor beta chains below all came from one sample that was sequenced in a study of T cells after yellow fever vaccination (dated by TCRdb to between 2019 and 2020). The treatment or condition label here, explained by the study, means: live attenuated yellow fever vaccine strain. Library construction relied on 5' RACE. The reads were generated on an Illumina HiSeq 2500. TCRdb's own reprocessing of the public reads used fastp at Q25 and MiXCR and kept productive beta chains. For every CDR3 protein sequence, its rows merge into one entry that carries the most common genes and DNA. The sample table records about 230,000 distinct CDR3 sequences; approximately 6.3% of these occur just once. The ten largest clones represent about 0.95% of the sample. Sample: CD4+ T cells sorted from PBMCs, taken on the day of the yellow fever booster vaccination. The receptors were gathered from a man under 40 who received the YFV17D yellow fever vaccine.

The sample holds many counts of this clonotype. The chain recombines TRBV5-1 with TRBJ2-3; D tentatively fits TRBD1 or TRBD2 (5 bases each). V gave up 2 bases and J gave up 6 bases, with 16 bases separating them. The CDR3 spans 15 residues. Germline V gives CDR1 SGHRS, CDR2 YFSETQ. CDR3 amino acids: CASSFRDVGTDTQYF. In nucleotides, the CDR3 is TGCGCCAGCAGCTTCCGGGACGTTGGAACCGATACGCAGTATTTT.

The sample holds many counts of this clonotype. The CDR3 loop is CSVVGTQGNEQFF. In DNA form, the CDR3 reads TGCAGCGTGGTGGGGACACAGGGCAATGAGCAGTTCTTC. The V gene is TRBV29-1, the J gene TRBJ2-1; perhaps TRBD1 as D (6 bases). Trimming took 6 bases from V and 6 from J, leaving 15 bases between them. CDR3 length: 13 residues. The germline V gene encodes CDR1 SQVTM and CDR2 ANQGSEA.

This clonotype was seen a handful of times. This chain uses TRBV20-1 with TRBJ2-1, with a weak D call TRBD2 (6 bases). Germline lookup yields CDR1 DFQATT and CDR2 SNEGSKA (reference sequence). The CDR3 runs 14 residues. V lost 6 bases and J 2 bases, leaving 14 bases between the germline ends. The CDR3 bases are TGCAGTGCCGCAAGGGAGGCCCCCTACAATGAGCAGTTCTTC. Translated: CSAAREAPYNEQFF.

This clonotype was observed at least ten times. V gene TRBV20-1 combines with J gene TRBJ2-7, with 7 bases aligning to TRBD1. V gave up 4 bases and J gave up 3 bases; unmatched junction bases: 6. The CDR3 runs 13 residues. CDR1 and CDR2 (germline): DFQATT, SNEGSKA (reference sequence). As DNA, the CDR3 is TGCAGTGCTACCGGGACAGCCATCTACGAGCAGTACTTC. Translated, it gives CSATGTAIYEQYF.

This clonotype was recorded at least ten times. J is TRBJ2-3 and V is TRBV2; possible D gene TRBD2, 5 bases. There are 14 residues in the CDR3. Germline assignment: CDR1 SNHLY and CDR2 FYNNEI. Trimming left V 6 bases short and J 2 bases short, with 12 bases between. CDR3 bases: TGTGCCAGCAGCGGGAATTTCGACACAGATACGCAGTATTTT. Encoded protein: CASSGNFDTDTQYF. Variable domain in full (rest from reference TRBV2 and TRBJ2-3): EPEVTQTPSHQVTQMGQEVILRCVPISNHLYFYWYRQILGQKVEFLVSFYNNEISEKSEIFDDQFSVERPDGSNFTLKIRSTKLEDSAMYFCASSGNFDTDTQYFGPGTRLTVL.

This clonotype was seen at least ten times. This chain connects TRBV5-1 to TRBJ2-7; maybe TRBD1 (5 bases). The ends were cut back, 2 bases at V and 0 bases at J, with 12 bases in the middle. CDR1 is SGHRS, CDR2 YFSETQ, per germline. This CDR3 comprises 15 residues. The CDR3 DNA reads as TGCGCCAGCAGCTTAGGAACCGACAGCTCCTACGAGCAGTACTTC. Its protein is CASSLGTDSSYEQYF.

This clonotype has only a few counts. The V gene is TRBV21-1, the J gene TRBJ2-7; the table's D call of TRBD2 was not tested on the DNA. TRBV21-1 is a recognized pseudogene. There are 14 residues in the CDR3. Here the CDR3 DNA reads TGTGCCAGCAGCAAAGTGCTAGCGGACTACGAGCAGTACTTC. Translated, it gives CASSKVLADYEQYF.

Many counts were recorded for this clonotype. The rearrangement joins TRBV14 to TRBJ2-3, with 7 bases lining up with TRBD2. Germline V gene sequence: CDR1 SGHDN, CDR2 FVKESK. V lost 10 bases to trimming and J lost 7 bases; unmatched junction nucleotides: 20. This CDR3 is 16 amino acids long. CDR3 sequence reads: CATSPLGPLGGNTQYF. Written as DNA, the CDR3 is TGTGCCACCTCACCCCTGGGACCACTGGGGGGGAATACGCAGTATTTT.

This clonotype was seen ten or more times. The rearrangement uses TRBV11-1 and TRBJ2-1; the D is unclear. V shed 3 bases and J shed 3 bases, with 12 bases lying between them. CDR3 size: 15 residues. The germline V gene has CDR1 SGHAT and CDR2 FQDESV (reference sequence). CDR3 sequence: CASSFWREVYNEQFF. The CDR3 DNA sequence: TGTGCCAGCAGCTTCTGGCGCGAGGTCTACAATGAGCAGTTCTTC.

The table lists this clonotype with a few counts. J is TRBJ2-3 and V is TRBV5-6; the match to TRBD2 covers 12 bases. Germline CDR1 SGHDT, CDR2 YYEEEE. The V segment lost 4 bases and the J segment 1 base; nucleotides outside the gene matches: 13. The CDR3 is 19 residues long. The CDR3 DNA follows: TGTGCCAGCAGCCCGACGGCGTGGACTAGCGGGAACCGCACAGATACGCAGTATTTT. Protein sequence: CASSPTAWTSGNRTDTQYF.

The chain carries TRBV6-1 and TRBJ1-5, with D possibly being TRBD1 (5 bases). CDR1 is MNHNS, CDR2 SASEGT, per germline. Trimming shortened V by 1 base and J by 9 bases, and 10 bases separated the two germline ends. This CDR3 has 13 residues. CDR3 sequence: CASSEGRGGPQHF. CDR3 sequence (DNA): TGTGCCAGCAGTGAAGGACGGGGGGGGCCCCAGCATTTT.

This clonotype was observed a few times. The rearrangement uses TRBV20-1 and TRBJ1-1; D remains unclear. Germline V gives CDR1 DFQATT, CDR2 SNEGSKA (reference sequence). The CDR3 has 11 amino acids. Trimming shortened V by 6 bases and J by 7 bases, and 12 bases separated the two germline ends. The CDR3 region is CSASRGGEAFF. CDR3 nucleotide sequence: TGCAGTGCAAGCCGGGGAGGTGAAGCTTTCTTT.

This clonotype was counted between two and nine times. CDR3 bases: TGTGCCAGCAGCCAAAGGGCAGGGCCGTGGAGCGAGCAGTACTTC. This sequence encodes CASSQRAGPWSEQYF. The chain uses TRBV3-1 and TRBJ2-7; tentatively, D is TRBD1 (5 bases). V lost 2 bases to trimming and J lost 6 bases, with 17 bases between them. The CDR3 length is 15 residues. Germline V gene lookup returns CDR1 LGHDT and CDR2 YNNKEL (reference sequence).

A few counts support this clonotype. The chain recombines TRBV30 with TRBJ2-3; D unclear. V was cut by 0 bases and J by 3 bases, with 7 bases left in between. Germline V lookup: CDR1 GTSNPN, CDR2 SVGIG (reference sequence). This CDR3 is built from 13 residues. CDR3 sequence (DNA): TGTGCCTGGAGTGTTCAGAGAACAGATACGCAGTATTTT. As protein: CAWSVQRTDTQYF.

The V call is TRBV7-2, the J call TRBJ1-4, with D unresolved. CDR1 is SGHTA, CDR2 FQGNSA, per germline. The V end lost 3 bases, the J end lost 0 bases, and 2 bases lay between the germline ends. The CDR3 runs 13 residues. In DNA, the CDR3 is TGTGCCAGCAGCTTGACAACTAATGAAAAACTGTTTTTT. Translation: CASSLTTNEKLFF.

This clonotype has a handful of counts. The rearrangement joins TRBV7-3 to TRBJ1-1; TRBD1 might be the D (5 bases). Trimming shortened V by 3 bases and J by 4 bases, and 9 bases separated the two germline ends. The CDR3 spans 13 residues. The germline gives CDR1 SGHTA, CDR2 FQGTGA. CDR3 nucleotide sequence: TGTGCCAGCAGCTTGAGGGGACCCACTGAAGCTTTCTTT. The encoded protein is CASSLRGPTEAFF.

The CDR3 nucleotides are TGTGCCAGCAGCCAAGGCACAGGGAGGGAAGATACGCAGTATTTT. Encoded protein: CASSQGTGREDTQYF. The rearrangement joins TRBV4-2 to TRBJ2-3, with D possibly matching TRBD2 (7 bases). CDR3 length: 15 residues. Trimming left V 1 base short and J 5 bases short, with 13 bases between. Germline values: CDR1 LGHNA, CDR2 YNFKEQ.

The CDR3 is CASSENRLEETQYF. The CDR3 DNA follows: TGTGCCAGCAGTGAAAATCGGTTAGAGGAGACCCAGTACTTC. This chain uses TRBV25-1 with TRBJ2-5, with D unresolved. Germline CDR1 is MGHDK and CDR2 is SYGVNS. The CDR3 loop spans 14 amino acids. V was trimmed by 2 bases and J by 5 bases, leaving 12 bases between them.

This clonotype has only a few counts. The chain joins TRBV4-1 to TRBJ1-2; D might be TRBD1 (5 bases). The CDR3 has 17 residues. Germline CDR1 reads MGHRA; CDR2 reads YSYEKL. V was shortened by 1 base and J by 4 bases, with 19 bases between the two germline ends. CDR3 residues: CASSQVRERTSVYGYTF. The DNA of the CDR3 is TGCGCCAGCAGCCAAGTTAGGGAGAGGACAAGTGTCTATGGCTACACCTTC.

This clonotype occurred many times. This chain uses TRBV11-2 with TRBJ2-3, with D unclear. Germline V CDR1 and CDR2: SGHAT, FQNNGV. The CDR3 spans 14 residues. The ends were cut back, 4 bases at V and 4 bases at J, with 12 bases in the middle. The CDR3 nucleotides are TGTGCCAGCAGCTCCAACGCATGGGCAGATACGCAGTATTTT. Translated, it gives CASSSNAWADTQYF.

This clonotype was seen many times. The genes are TRBV6-2 or TRBV6-3 and TRBJ2-2; D is unclear. Trimming pared 5 bases from V and 0 bases from J, leaving 7 bases between. This CDR3 contains 14 residues. Germline CDR1 is MNHEY and CDR2 is SVGEGT. The CDR3 sequence: CASSARSNTGELFF. The CDR3, as DNA: TGTGCCAGCAGTGCTAGATCGAACACCGGGGAGCTGTTTTTT.

This clonotype was found many times. V usage is TRBV5-1 and J usage is TRBJ2-5, with D unclear. Trimming stripped 6 bases from V and 4 bases from J, with 7 bases between. Germline loops: CDR1 SGHRS, CDR2 YFSETQ. CDR3 size: 11 residues. This chain's CDR3 is CASKGGETQYF. CDR3 nucleotides: TGCGCCAGCAAAGGTGGAGAGACCCAGTACTTC.

V usage is TRBV14 and J usage is TRBJ2-7, with 8 positions matching TRBD2. The CDR3 consists of 15 residues. CDR1 is SGHDN and CDR2 is FVKESK in the germline V gene. The junction had 11 bases not matched to a gene; V was cut back by 3 bases and J by 7 bases. The chain's CDR3 is CASSQSGSVLREQYF. CDR3 nucleotides: TGTGCCAGCAGCCAGAGCGGGAGTGTTCTCAGGGAGCAGTACTTC.

The rearrangement uses TRBV6-5 and TRBJ2-3, with unresolved D. The CDR3 spans 15 residues. Germline loops: CDR1 MNHEY, CDR2 SVGAGI. Deletions cut 4 bases from V and 1 base from J, with 12 bases between. The CDR3 loop is CASSSRERGTDTQYF. The CDR3 DNA sequence: TGTGCCAGCAGTTCTCGTGAACGGGGCACAGATACGCAGTATTTT.

The sample holds a few counts of this clonotype. The V call is TRBV20-1, the J call TRBJ2-7, with D possibly matching TRBD2 (6 bases). Deletions cut 0 bases from V and 1 base from J, with 16 bases between. The CDR3 has 16 residues. Germline CDR1 reads DFQATT; CDR2 reads SNEGSKA (reference sequence). CDR3 protein: CSARDPSTGASYEQYF. In DNA, the CDR3 is TGCAGTGCTAGAGATCCTTCAACGGGAGCGTCCTACGAGCAGTACTTC.